A selection of T cell receptor beta chains follows, all from one sample in a study of T cells in Graves' hyperthyroidism and ophthalmopathy. From the multiplex PCR reads, TCRdb called clonotypes with MiXCR, one entry per CDR3 protein. The sample contains under 750,000 distinct CDR3 sequences, roughly a sixth of which appear only once. The source material was blood. The receptor set was obtained from a woman aged 45-60 years with Graves' hyperthyroidism that later progressed to Graves' ophthalmopathy. The CDR3 runs from the conserved cysteine through the conserved F or W. Only part of the rows carry a size: once, few, many, or a class if the clone is expanded.

clone_size	cdr3_length	v_call	j_call	cdr3_aa
few	17	TRBV6-1	TRBJ1-2	CASSEDPDRVGGYGYTF
many	14	TRBV11-2	TRBJ1-1	CASSIPKGFTEAFF
.	15	TRBV11-3	TRBJ2-1	CASSPGGGAGNEQFF
.	14	TRBV6-1	TRBJ2-4	CASSDRLAKNIQYF
few	15	TRBV5-8	TRBJ2-7	CASSLETGVGHEQYF
.	14	TRBV11-3	TRBJ2-5	CASRRGTMQETQYF
.	12	TRBV5-4	TRBJ2-1	CASSHDSREQFF
few	17	TRBV6-1	TRBJ2-3	CASSFTLQRGGTDTQYF
.	14	TRBV19	TRBJ2-3	CASSGTGWTDTQYF
.	12	TRBV12-3/TRBV12-4	TRBJ2-2	CASSLANGELFF
many	13	TRBV11-2	TRBJ2-1	CASSLVMDNEQFF